The source of this T cell receptor beta chain is a study of shared clonotypes between healthy human individuals. General study points: Lower generation probabilities were found for non-shared clonotypes than for those shared by all four donors.

Turning to this clone: What it recognizes is unknown.

TCRdb's copy holds only in-frame clones and misses some; the assay was immunoSEQ multiplex PCR. The sample has around 2.5 million clones; 80% to 95% are singletons. Germline V lookup: CDR1 MNHNY, CDR2 SVGAGI (reference sequence). The ends were cut back, 8 bases at V and 11 bases at J, with 19 bases in the middle. The CDR3 has 13 residues. The sequence came from a man between 18 and 35 years old in good health. Some clones in this sample may be carry-over from other donors' samples. The V and J genes are TRBV6-6 and TRBJ1-5; TRBD1 might be the D (5 bases). The sequenced sample consisted of naive CD4+ T cells from PBMCs. Subset specified: CD45RA+ positively selected. The CDR3 sequence: CASGTAGIQAQHF. CDR3 coding DNA: TGTGCCAGCGGGACGGCAGGAATCCAGGCCCAGCATTTT.